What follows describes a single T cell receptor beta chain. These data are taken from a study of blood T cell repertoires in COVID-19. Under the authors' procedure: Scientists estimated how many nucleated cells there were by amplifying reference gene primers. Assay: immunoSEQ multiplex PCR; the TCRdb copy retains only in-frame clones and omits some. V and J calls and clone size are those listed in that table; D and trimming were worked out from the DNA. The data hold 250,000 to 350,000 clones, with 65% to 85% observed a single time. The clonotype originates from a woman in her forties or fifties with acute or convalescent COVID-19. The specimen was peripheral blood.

The chain's CDR3 is CASSLDRERRVGAFF. The CDR3 region has the DNA TGCGCCAGCAGCCTAGACAGGGAGCGGCGGGTTGGGGCTTTCTTT. This chain links TRBV5-1 with TRBJ1-1; 7 bases agree with TRBD1. Germline V gene data show CDR1 as SGHRS and CDR2 as YFSETQ. The CDR3 is 15 residues long. The ends lost 4 bases at V and 11 bases at J; junction bases unmatched: 17. Filled out from reference TRBV5-1 and TRBJ1-1, the complete variable domain reads KAGVTQTPRYLIKTRGQQVTLSCSPISGHRSVSWYQQTPGQGLQFLFEYFSETQRNKGNFPGRFSGRQFSNSRSEMNVSTLELGDSALYLCASSLDRERRVGAFFGQGTRLTVV.